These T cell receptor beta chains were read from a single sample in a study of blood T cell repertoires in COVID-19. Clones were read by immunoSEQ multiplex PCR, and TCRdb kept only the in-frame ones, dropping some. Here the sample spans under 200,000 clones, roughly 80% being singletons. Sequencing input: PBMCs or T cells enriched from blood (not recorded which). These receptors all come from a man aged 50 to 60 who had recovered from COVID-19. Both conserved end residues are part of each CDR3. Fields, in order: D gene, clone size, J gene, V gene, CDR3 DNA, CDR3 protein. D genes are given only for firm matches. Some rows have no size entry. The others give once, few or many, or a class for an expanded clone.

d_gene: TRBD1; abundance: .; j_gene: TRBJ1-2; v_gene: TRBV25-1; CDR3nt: TGTGCCACGACAGGGGGCCTCGGCTACACCTTC; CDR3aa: CATTGGLGYTF
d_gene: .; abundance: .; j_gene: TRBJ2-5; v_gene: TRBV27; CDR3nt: TGTGCCAGCAGTTCAGGGACACGATGGGAGACCCAGTACTTC; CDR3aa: CASSSGTRWETQYF
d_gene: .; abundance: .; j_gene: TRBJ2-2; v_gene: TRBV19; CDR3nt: TGTGCCAGTAGGGGCACAACAGGGAACACCGGGGAGCTGTTTTTT; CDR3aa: CASRGTTGNTGELFF
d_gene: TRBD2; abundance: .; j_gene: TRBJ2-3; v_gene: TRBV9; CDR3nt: TGTGCCAGCAGCGTAGGACTAGCGGGGGCGAGAGTAGATACGCAGTATTTT; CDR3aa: CASSVGLAGARVDTQYF
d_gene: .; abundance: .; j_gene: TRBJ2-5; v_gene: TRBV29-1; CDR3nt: TGCAGCGTTGTTAATCGGAGAATTGGGGAGACCCAGTACTTC; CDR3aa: CSVVNRRIGETQYF
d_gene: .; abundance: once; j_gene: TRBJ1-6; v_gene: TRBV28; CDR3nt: TGTGCCAGCGGTACCCCGGACAGCTCCTATAATTCACCCCTCCACTTT; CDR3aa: CASGTPDSSYNSPLHF
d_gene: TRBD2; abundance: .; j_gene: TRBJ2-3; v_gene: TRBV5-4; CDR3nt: TGTGCCAGCAGCAGCGGGGGGGGGCTTACCCTAGTTACGCAGTATTTT; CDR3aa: CASSSGGGLTLVTQYF
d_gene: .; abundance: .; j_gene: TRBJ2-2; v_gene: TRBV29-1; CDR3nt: TGCAGCGTTGTATTAGGGGCAGCGAACACCGGGGAGCTGTTTTTT; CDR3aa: CSVVLGAANTGELFF
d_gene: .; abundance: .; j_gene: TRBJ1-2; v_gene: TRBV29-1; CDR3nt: TGCAGCGTTGACAGCCCCGCAGCGAACTATGGCTACACCTTC; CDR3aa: CSVDSPAANYGYTF
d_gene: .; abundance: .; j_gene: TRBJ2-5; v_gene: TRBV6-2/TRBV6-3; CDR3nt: TGTGCCAGCAGTTACGACAGGGGAGGGAGAGAGACCCAGTACTTC; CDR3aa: CASSYDRGGRETQYF
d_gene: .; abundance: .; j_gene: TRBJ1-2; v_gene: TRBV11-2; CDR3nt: TGTGCCAGCAGGTCACCGCCGGGTAACTATGGCTACACCTTC; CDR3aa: CASRSPPGNYGYTF
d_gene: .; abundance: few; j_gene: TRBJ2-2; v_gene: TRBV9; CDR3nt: TGTGCCAGCAGCGTAGGGCATTCTACCGGGGAGCTGTTTTTT; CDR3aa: CASSVGHSTGELFF
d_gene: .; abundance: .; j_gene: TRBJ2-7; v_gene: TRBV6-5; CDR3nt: TGTGCCAGCAGCCGTGGGGGCCAGTACTTC; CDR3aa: CASSRGGQYF
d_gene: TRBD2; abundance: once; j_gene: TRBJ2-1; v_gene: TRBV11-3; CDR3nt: TGTGCCAGCAGCTTCGCCTCCCTAGCGGGGCCCTACAATGAGCAGTTCTTC; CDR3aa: CASSFASLAGPYNEQFF
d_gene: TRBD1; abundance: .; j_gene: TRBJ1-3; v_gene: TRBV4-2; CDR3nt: TGTGCCAGCAGCAGTGACAGGGGATACTCTGGAAACACCATATATTTT; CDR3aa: CASSSDRGYSGNTIYF
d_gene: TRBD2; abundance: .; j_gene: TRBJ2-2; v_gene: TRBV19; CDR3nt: TGTGCCAGTAAGGGAAGCGGGAGGGCGAACACCGGGGAGCTGTTTTTT; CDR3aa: CASKGSGRANTGELFF
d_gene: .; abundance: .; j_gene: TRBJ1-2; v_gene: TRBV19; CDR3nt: TGTGCCAGTAGTGTACAGGGAGGGGACGGTGGCTACACCTTC; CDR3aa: CASSVQGGDGGYTF
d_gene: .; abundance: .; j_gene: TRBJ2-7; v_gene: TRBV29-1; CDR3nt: TGCAGCGCCATGGGGGGAGCCGGGATGCAGTACTTC; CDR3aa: CSAMGGAGMQYF
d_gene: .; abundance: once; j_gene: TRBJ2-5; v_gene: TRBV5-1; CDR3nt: TGCGCCAGCAGCGACTCGCTAGGGGGAGAGACCCAGTACTTC; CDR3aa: CASSDSLGGETQYF
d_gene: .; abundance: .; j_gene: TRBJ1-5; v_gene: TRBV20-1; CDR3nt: TGCAGTGCTAGTGACGGCAGGGGATCGGGGATCAATCAGCCCCAGCATTTT; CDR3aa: CSASDGRGSGINQPQHF
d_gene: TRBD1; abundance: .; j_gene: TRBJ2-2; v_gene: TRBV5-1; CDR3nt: TGCGCCAGCAGGGGACAGGAGAACACCGGGGAGCTGTTTTTT; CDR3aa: CASRGQENTGELFF
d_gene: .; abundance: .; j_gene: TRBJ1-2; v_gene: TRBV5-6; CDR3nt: TGTGCCAGCAGCTATCTGACAGGCCCTAACTATGGCTACACCTTC; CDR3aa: CASSYLTGPNYGYTF
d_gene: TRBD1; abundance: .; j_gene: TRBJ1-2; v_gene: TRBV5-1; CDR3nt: TGCGCCAGCAGCTTGGGCCCGGCGACAGGGAACTATGGCTACACCTTC; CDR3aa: CASSLGPATGNYGYTF
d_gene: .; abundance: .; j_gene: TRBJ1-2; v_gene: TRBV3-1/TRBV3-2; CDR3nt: TGTGCCAGCAGCCAAGTAGGGGGAGTCTATGGCTACACCTTC; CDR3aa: CASSQVGGVYGYTF
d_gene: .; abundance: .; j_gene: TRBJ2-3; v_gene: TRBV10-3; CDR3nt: TGTGCCATCATGCGGGGACTTTCCACAGATACGCAGTATTTT; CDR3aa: CAIMRGLSTDTQYF
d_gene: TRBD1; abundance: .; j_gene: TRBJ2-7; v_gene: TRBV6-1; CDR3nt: TGTGCCAGCAGTGAAAGGGACAGGGCCTACGAGCAGTACTTC; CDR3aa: CASSERDRAYEQYF